This T cell receptor (beta chain) was sequenced in a study of shared clonotypes between healthy human individuals. Overall study: With ages of 18 to 49, the donors were a couple of women and a few men.

This clone was seen at least ten times. In the same sample, other DNA sequences code for this CDR3. Samples underwent the assay at deep level. Using immunoSEQ multiplex PCR, the repertoire was profiled, and TCRdb retains in-frame clones only, with some absent. The table has about 960,000 clones, less than 85% seen once. Germline V gives CDR1 SGHNT, CDR2 YYREEE (reference sequence). V was clipped by 0 bases and J by 2 bases, with 5 bases between them. The CDR3 is 13 residues long. The chain links TRBV5-4 to TRBJ2-5; D ambiguous. This clonotype was sampled from a man in his late teens or twenties in good health. Sample: memory CD4+ T cells sorted from blood. Indicated subset: CD45RA-negative fraction. CDR3 loop: CASSLGLQETQYF. As DNA, the CDR3 is TGTGCCAGCAGCTTGGGATTACAAGAGACCCAGTACTTC.